Presented here are 14 T cell receptor beta chains from one specimen sequenced in a study of sequential checkpoint blockade in melanoma. Treatment denoted: randomized to nivolumab then ipilimumab (arm A) or the reverse (arm B). TCRdb's copy holds only in-frame clones and misses some; the assay was immunoSEQ multiplex PCR. This sample yields tens of thousands of clones, of which approximately 30% are seen a single time; 6.7% belongs to the top ten. The sequenced sample was tumor tissue (inferred from file names), obtained from a patient given nivolumab and ipilimumab in sequence. All receptors derive from a human donor with melanoma.

The CDR3 region is CASSKDTGTSLQYF. The CDR3 DNA reads TGTGCCAGCAGCAAAGACACCGGGACTAGCTTACAGTATTTT. This chain links TRBV11-3 with TRBJ2-3, with 9 bases lining up with TRBD2. Germline V gene lookup returns CDR1 SGHNT and CDR2 YENEEA. Trimming cost V 5 bases and J 12 bases; bases outside gene matches: 12. The CDR3 covers 14 residues. Based on the CDR3 plus reference TRBV11-3 and TRBJ2-3, the full variable domain is EAGVVQSPRYKIIEKKQPVAFWCNPISGHNTLYWYLQNLGQGPELLIRYENEEAVDDSQLPKDRFSAERLKGVDSTLKIQPAELGDSAVYLCASSKDTGTSLQYFGPGTRLTVL.

This clone was observed a handful of times. The genes are TRBV9 and TRBJ2-7, with TRBD2 identical over 8 bases. V was clipped by 6 bases and J by 2 bases; unmatched bases: 4. Germline values: CDR1 SGDLS, CDR2 YYNGEE. This CDR3 has 13 residues. CDR3 DNA sequence: TGTGCCAGCACTTGGCGGGAGGCCTACGAGCAGTACTTC. It encodes CASTWREAYEQYF.

This clone has ten or more counts. The chain links TRBV11-3 to TRBJ1-2; a possible D gene is TRBD1 (6 bases). Per the germline V gene, CDR1 is SGHNT and CDR2 is YENEEA. V lost 3 bases and J lost 4, with 12 bases in between. CDR3 length: 14 residues. The CDR3 DNA reads TGTGCCAGCAGCTTGGACTGGGGGGCCTATGGCTACACCTTC. Protein: CASSLDWGAYGYTF.

This chain uses TRBV10-2 with TRBJ1-6; the match to TRBD1 covers 11 bases. Germline CDR1 WSHSY, CDR2 SAAADI. V dropped 0 bases and J dropped 8; count of bases not matched to a gene: 3. The CDR3 sequence is 16 residues long. The CDR3 region has the DNA TGCGCCAGCAGTGAGTCCCGGACAGGGGGCGATTCACCCCTCCACTTT. This codes for CASSESRTGGDSPLHF.

This clone appeared many times. The chain is built from TRBV28 and TRBJ1-3, with unresolved D. Germline CDR1 and CDR2: MDHEN and SYDVKM. The CDR3 sequence is 14 residues long. V dropped 8 bases and J dropped 2 bases, with 13 bases sitting between them. CDR3 loop: CASGEGGTGNTIYF. CDR3 DNA sequence: TGTGCCAGCGGGGAGGGTGGCACTGGAAACACCATATATTTT. The variable domain in full, with the rest retrieved from reference TRBV28 and TRBJ1-3, is DVKVTQSSRYLVKRTGEKVFLECVQDMDHENMFWYRQDPGLGLRLIYFSYDVKMKEKGDIPEGYSVSREKKERFSLILESASTNQTSMYLCASGEGGTGNTIYFGEGSWLTVV.

This clone was counted a few times. The chain couples TRBV6-8 to TRBJ2-7; 9 bases agree with TRBD1. CDR1 and CDR2 (germline): MNHGY, SAAAGT. The CDR3 length is 17 residues. V was pared by 0 bases and J by 3 bases, with 9 bases of the junction left unmatched. The CDR3 spells CASSYSFSGQGFYEQYF. CDR3 nucleotide sequence: TGTGCCAGCAGTTACTCGTTTTCGGGACAGGGCTTCTACGAGCAGTACTTC.

This clone has a handful of counts. This chain connects TRBV11-3 to TRBJ2-3; 13 positions agree with TRBD2. The CDR3 is made up of 16 amino acids. J gave up 5 bases and V 5 bases, and 7 bases lay outside the gene matches. Germline V gives CDR1 SGHNT, CDR2 YENEEA. CDR3 amino acids: CASSPGTSGKLDTQYF. For the CDR3, the DNA is TGTGCCAGCAGCCCGGGGACTAGCGGGAAATTAGATACGCAGTATTTT.

The gene calls are TRBV1 and TRBJ2-3; the table's D call of TRBD2 was not tested on the DNA. TRBV1 is classified as a pseudogene. The CDR3 has 18 amino acids. CDR3 nucleotides: TGCGCCAGCAGCATTGGACTAGCGGGGGGTTTAGACACAGATACGCAGTATTTT. It encodes CASSIGLAGGLDTDTQYF.

This clone counts as medium-sized. The same CDR3 also results from other DNA sequences found in this sample. CDR3 region: CASSPTGVGQPQHF. DNA of the CDR3: TGTGCCAGCAGCCCGACAGGAGTAGGACAGCCCCAGCATTTT. V is TRBV14 and J is TRBJ1-5; tentatively, D is TRBD1 (6 bases). The CDR3 loop spans 14 amino acids. Germline lookup yields CDR1 SGHDN and CDR2 FVKESK. Trimming took 4 bases from V and 7 from J, leaving 14 bases between them. Full variable domain (outside the CDR3, taken from reference TRBV14 and TRBJ1-5): EAGVTQFPSHSVIEKGQTVTLRCDPISGHDNLYWYRRVMGKEIKFLLHFVKESKQDESGMPNNRFLAERTGGTYSTLKVQPAELEDSGVYFCASSPTGVGQPQHFGDGTRLSIL.

This clone rates as medium-sized. CDR3 amino acids: CASSHSGRLTDTQYF. The CDR3 nucleotides read TGTGCCAGCTCCCATAGCGGGAGGCTCACAGATACGCAGTATTTT. The chain joins TRBV18 to TRBJ2-3, with 10 bases matching TRBD2. J was trimmed by 2 bases and V by 6 bases; bases with no gene match: 5. The germline V gene encodes CDR1 KGHSH and CDR2 LQKENI. This CDR3 is built from 15 residues.

In this sample, this clone turned up a few times. This chain links TRBV11-3 with TRBJ2-5; 10 bases map to TRBD2. The germline CDR1 and CDR2 sequences are SGHNT and YENEEA. J gave up 2 bases and V 3 bases, and 12 bases lay outside the gene matches. The CDR3 runs to 18 residues. The CDR3 reads CASSLGFGLAGVQETQYF. CDR3 nucleotide sequence: TGTGCCAGCAGCTTGGGCTTCGGGCTAGCGGGGGTACAAGAGACCCAGTACTTC.

This clone has just a few counts. The chain employs TRBV12-5 and TRBJ2-3, with TRBD2 identical over 8 bases. Germline-derived CDR1 and CDR2 are LGHNT and FRNRAP. The CDR3 is 14 amino acids. CDR3 coding DNA: TGTGCCAGCGGGGGCGGGAGTAGCACAGATACGCAGTATTTT. Protein sequence: CASGGGSSTDTQYF.

Written as DNA, the CDR3 is TGTGCCAGTAACGGGATTGGAGTCCGCGAGCAGTTCTTC. Translation: CASNGIGVREQFF. The chain joins TRBV19 to TRBJ2-1; D is perhaps TRBD2 (5 bases). This CDR3 comprises 13 residues. Germline CDR1 reads LNHDA; CDR2 reads SQIVND (reference sequence). V lost 7 bases and J lost 10, with 17 bases in between. Full variable domain (remainder filled in from reference TRBV19 and TRBJ2-1): DGGITQSPKYLFRKEGQNVTLSCEQNLNHDAMYWYRQDPGQGLRLIYYSQIVNDFQKGDIAEGYSVSREKKESFPLTVTSAQKNPTAFYLCASNGIGVREQFFGPGTRLTVL.

The chain couples TRBV5-1 to TRBJ2-1; TRBD1 matches at 7 bases. V trimming: 6 bases; J trimming: 8 bases; junction bases outside the gene matches: 17. CDR3 length equals 16 residues. Germline assignment: CDR1 SGHRS and CDR2 YFSETQ. The CDR3 sequence is CASKFGGLTTGDEQFF. The DNA of the CDR3 is TGCGCCAGCAAATTCGGTGGACTTACAACAGGGGATGAGCAGTTCTTC.